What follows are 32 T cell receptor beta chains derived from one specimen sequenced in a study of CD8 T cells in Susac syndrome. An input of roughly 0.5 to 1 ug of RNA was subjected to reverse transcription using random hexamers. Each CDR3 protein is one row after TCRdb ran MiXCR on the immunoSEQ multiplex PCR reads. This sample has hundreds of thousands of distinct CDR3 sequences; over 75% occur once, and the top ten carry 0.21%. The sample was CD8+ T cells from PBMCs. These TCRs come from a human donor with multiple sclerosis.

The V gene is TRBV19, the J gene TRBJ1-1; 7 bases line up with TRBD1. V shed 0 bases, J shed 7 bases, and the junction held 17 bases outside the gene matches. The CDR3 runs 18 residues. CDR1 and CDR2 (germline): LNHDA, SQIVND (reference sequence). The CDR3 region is CASSIDRSDREIPGEAFF. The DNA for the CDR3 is TGTGCCAGTAGTATAGATCGTTCCGACAGGGAAATTCCGGGTGAAGCTTTCTTT.

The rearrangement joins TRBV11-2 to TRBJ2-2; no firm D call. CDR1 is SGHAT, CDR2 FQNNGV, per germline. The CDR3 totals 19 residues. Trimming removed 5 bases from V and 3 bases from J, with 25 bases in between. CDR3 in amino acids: CASSPPRSDLFAHTGELFF. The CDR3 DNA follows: TGTGCCAGCAGCCCCCCCCGGTCCGACTTGTTTGCCCACACCGGGGAGCTGTTTTTT.

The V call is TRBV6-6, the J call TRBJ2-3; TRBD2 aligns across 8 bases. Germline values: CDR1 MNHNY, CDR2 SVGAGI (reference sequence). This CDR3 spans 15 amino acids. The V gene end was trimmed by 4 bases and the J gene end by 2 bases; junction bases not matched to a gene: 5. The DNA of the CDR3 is TGTGCCAGCAGTTCCCGGGGGGGTATCACAGATACGCAGTATTTT. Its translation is CASSSRGGITDTQYF.

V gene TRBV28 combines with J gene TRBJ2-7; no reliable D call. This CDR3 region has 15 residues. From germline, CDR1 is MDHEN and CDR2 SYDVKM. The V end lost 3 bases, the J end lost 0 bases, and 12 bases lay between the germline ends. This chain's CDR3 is CASSLVSLSSYEQYF. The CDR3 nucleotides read TGTGCCAGCAGTTTGGTCAGTCTTAGCTCCTACGAGCAGTACTTC.

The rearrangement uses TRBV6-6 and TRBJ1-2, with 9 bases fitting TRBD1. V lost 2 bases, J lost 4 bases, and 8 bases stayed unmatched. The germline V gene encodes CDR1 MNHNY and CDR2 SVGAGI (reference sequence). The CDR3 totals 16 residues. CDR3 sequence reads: CASSYPDRGSPYGYTF. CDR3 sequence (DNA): TGTGCCAGCAGTTACCCCGACAGGGGGTCACCCTATGGCTACACCTTC.

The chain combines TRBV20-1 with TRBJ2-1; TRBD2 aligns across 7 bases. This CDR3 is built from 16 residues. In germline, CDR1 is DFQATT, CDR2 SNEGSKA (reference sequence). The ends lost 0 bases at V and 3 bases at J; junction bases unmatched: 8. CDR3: CSARDPEAGRYNEQFF. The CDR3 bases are TGCAGTGCTAGAGATCCGGAAGCGGGACGCTACAATGAGCAGTTCTTC.

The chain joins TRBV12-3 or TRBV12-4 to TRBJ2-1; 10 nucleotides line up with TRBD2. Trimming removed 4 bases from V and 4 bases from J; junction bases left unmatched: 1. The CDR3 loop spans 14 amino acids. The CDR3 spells CASSYSGRYNEQFF. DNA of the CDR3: TGTGCCAGCAGTTATAGCGGGAGGTACAATGAGCAGTTCTTC.

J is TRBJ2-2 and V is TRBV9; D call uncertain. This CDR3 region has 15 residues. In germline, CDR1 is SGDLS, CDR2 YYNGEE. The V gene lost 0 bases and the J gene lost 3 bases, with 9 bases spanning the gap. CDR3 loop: CASSVEGRYTGELFF. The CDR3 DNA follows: TGTGCCAGCAGCGTAGAGGGCAGGTACACCGGGGAGCTGTTTTTT.

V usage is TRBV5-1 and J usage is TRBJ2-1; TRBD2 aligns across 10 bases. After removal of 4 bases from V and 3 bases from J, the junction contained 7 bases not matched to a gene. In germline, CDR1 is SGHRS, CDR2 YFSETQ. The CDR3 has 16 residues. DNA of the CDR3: TGCGCCAGCAGCCCCGGGACTAGCGTATACTACAATGAGCAGTTCTTC. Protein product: CASSPGTSVYYNEQFF.

CDR3 nucleotide sequence: TGCAGTGCTGAGGGGTCTTCCTACGAGCAGTACTTC. Its protein is CSAEGSSYEQYF. V and J are TRBV20-1 and TRBJ2-7; D is perhaps TRBD1 or TRBD2 (5 bases each). This CDR3 is built from 12 residues. CDR1 is DFQATT, CDR2 SNEGSKA, per germline (reference sequence). V lost 5 bases to trimming and J lost 1 base, with 9 bases between them.

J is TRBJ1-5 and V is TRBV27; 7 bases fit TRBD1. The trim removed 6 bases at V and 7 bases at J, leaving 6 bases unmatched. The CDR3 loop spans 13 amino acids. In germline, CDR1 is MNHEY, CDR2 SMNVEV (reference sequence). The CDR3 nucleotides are TGTGCCAGCAGCGACAGGGTAGGGCAGCCCCAGCATTTT. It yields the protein CASSDRVGQPQHF.

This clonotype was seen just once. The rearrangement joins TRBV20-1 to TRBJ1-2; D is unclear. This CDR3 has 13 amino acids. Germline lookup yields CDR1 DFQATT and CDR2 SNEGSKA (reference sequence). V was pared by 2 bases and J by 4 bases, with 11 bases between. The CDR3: CSARFPLAYGYTF. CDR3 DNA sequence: TGCAGTGCTAGATTCCCCCTGGCCTATGGCTACACCTTC.

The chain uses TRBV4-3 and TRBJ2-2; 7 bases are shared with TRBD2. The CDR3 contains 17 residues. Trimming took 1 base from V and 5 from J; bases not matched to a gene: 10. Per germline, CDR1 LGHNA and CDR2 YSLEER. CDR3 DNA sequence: TGCGCCAGCAGCCAAGGGGAGGAAGCGGGAAAAACCGGGGAGCTGTTTTTT. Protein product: CASSQGEEAGKTGELFF.

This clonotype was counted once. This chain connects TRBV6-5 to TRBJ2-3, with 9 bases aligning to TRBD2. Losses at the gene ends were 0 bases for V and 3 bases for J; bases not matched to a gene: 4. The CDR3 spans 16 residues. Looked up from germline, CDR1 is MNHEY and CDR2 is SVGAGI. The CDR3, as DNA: TGTGCCAGCAGTTACTCAATAGCGGGAGAGACAGATACGCAGTATTTT. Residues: CASSYSIAGETDTQYF.

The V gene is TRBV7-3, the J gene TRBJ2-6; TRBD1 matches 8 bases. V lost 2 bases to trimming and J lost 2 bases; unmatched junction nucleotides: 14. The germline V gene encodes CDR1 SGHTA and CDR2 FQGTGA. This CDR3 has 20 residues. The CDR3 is CASSLRAWTGPFAGANVLTF. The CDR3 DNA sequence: TGTGCCAGCAGCTTACGGGCCTGGACAGGGCCCTTTGCTGGGGCCAACGTCCTGACTTTC.

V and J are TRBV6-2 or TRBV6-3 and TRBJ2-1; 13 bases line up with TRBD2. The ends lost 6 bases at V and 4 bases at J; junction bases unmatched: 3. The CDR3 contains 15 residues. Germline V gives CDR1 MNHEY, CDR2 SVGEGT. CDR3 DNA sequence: TGTGCCAGCAGCACGACTAGCGGGAGGTACAATGAGCAGTTCTTC. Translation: CASSTTSGRYNEQFF.

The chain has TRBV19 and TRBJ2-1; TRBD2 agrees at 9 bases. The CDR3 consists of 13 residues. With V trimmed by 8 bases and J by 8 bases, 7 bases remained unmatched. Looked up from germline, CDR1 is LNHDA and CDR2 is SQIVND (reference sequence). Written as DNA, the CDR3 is TGTGCCAGTCGGTTAGCGGGAGAGTATGAGCAGTTCTTC. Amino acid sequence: CASRLAGEYEQFF.

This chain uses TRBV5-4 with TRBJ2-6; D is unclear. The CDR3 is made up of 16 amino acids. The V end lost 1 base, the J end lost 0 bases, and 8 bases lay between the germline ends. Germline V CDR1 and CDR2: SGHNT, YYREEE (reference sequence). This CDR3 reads CASSLHGSSGANVLTF. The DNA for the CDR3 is TGTGCCAGCAGCTTGCACGGAAGCTCTGGGGCCAACGTCCTGACTTTC.

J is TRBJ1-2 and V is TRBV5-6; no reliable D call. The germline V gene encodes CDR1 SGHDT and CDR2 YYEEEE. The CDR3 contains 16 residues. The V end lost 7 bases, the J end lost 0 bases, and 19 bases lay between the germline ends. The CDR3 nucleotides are TGTGCCAGCTCGATGAGCTACCGCTCAGCTAACTATGGCTACACCTTC. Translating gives CASSMSYRSANYGYTF.

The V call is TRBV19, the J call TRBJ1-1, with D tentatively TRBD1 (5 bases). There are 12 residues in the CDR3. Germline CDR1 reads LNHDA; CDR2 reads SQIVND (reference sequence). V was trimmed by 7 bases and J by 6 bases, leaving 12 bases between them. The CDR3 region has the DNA TGTGCCAGTACCCAGGCGGGGGCTGAAGCTTTCTTT. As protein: CASTQAGAEAFF.

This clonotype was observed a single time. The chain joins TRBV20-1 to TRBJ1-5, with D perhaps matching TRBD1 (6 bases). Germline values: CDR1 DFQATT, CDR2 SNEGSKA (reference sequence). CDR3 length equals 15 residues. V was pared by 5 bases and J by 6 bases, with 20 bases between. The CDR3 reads CSAQTRGTTGQPQHF. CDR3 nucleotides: TGCAGTGCTCAGACCCGAGGGACAACGGGTCAGCCCCAGCATTTT.

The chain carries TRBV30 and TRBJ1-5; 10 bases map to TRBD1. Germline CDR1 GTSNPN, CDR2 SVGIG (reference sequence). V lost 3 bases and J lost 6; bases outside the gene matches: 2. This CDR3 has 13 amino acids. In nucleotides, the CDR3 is TGTGCCTGGAGGGACAGGGGGACTCAGCCCCAGCATTTT. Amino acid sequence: CAWRDRGTQPQHF.

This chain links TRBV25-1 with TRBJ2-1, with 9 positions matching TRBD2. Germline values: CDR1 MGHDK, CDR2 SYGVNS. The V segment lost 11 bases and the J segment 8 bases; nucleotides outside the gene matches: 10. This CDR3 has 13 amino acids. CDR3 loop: CAARASGKDEQFF. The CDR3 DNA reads TGTGCCGCGAGGGCTAGCGGGAAAGATGAGCAGTTCTTC.

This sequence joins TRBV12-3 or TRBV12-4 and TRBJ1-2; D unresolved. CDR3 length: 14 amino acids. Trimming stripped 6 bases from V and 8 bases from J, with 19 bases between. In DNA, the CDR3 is TGTGCCAGCAGCGCCAGCTTGGGGTTGTGGGGCTACACCTTC. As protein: CASSASLGLWGYTF.

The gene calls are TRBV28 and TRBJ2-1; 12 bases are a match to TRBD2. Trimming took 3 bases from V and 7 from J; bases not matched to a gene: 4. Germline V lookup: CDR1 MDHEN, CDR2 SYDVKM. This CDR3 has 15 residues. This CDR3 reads CASSFGLAGSNEQFF. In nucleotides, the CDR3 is TGTGCCAGCAGTTTCGGACTAGCGGGAAGTAATGAGCAGTTCTTC.

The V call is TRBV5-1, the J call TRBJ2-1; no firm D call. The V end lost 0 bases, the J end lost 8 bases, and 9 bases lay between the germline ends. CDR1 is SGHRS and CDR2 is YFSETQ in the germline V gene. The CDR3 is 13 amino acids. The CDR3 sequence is CASSLARFDEQFF. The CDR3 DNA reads TGCGCCAGCAGCTTGGCTAGATTCGATGAGCAGTTCTTC.

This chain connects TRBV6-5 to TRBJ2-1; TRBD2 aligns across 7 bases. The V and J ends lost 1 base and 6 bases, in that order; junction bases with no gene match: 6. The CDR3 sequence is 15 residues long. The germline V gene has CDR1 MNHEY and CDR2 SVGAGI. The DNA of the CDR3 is TGTGCCAGCAGTTACTTGGCGGGAGTGGGCAATGAGCAGTTCTTC. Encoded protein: CASSYLAGVGNEQFF.

The CDR3 nucleotides read TGTGCCAGCAGTTACGAGGAGGGGACCCAAGAGACCCAGTACTTC. Translation gives CASSYEEGTQETQYF. The rearrangement links TRBV6-5 to TRBJ2-5; D might be TRBD2 (6 bases). Germline CDR1 is MNHEY and CDR2 is SVGAGI. Trimming removed 2 bases from V and 1 base from J, with 11 bases in between. This CDR3 comprises 15 residues.

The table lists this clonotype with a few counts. CDR3 amino acids: CASSQDFAGGYGYTF. In DNA, the CDR3 is TGCGCCAGCAGCCAAGATTTCGCAGGAGGCTATGGCTACACCTTC. This chain connects TRBV4-1 to TRBJ1-2; D is unresolved. Germline CDR1 and CDR2: MGHRA and YSYEKL. The CDR3 consists of 15 residues. V was shortened by 0 bases and J by 4 bases, with 12 bases between the two germline ends.

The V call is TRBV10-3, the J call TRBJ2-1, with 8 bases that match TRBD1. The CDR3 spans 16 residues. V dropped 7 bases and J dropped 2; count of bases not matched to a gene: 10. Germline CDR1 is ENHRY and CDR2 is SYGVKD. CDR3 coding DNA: TGTGCCATCAAAGACCAGGGGGCCACACCCTACAATGAGCAGTTCTTC. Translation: CAIKDQGATPYNEQFF.

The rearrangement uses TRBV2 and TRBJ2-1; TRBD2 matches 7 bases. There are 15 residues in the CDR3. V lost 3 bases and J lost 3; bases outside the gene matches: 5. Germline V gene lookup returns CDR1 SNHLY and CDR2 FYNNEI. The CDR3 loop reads CASSDLADVYNEQFF. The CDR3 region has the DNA TGTGCCAGCAGTGACCTAGCGGACGTCTACAATGAGCAGTTCTTC.

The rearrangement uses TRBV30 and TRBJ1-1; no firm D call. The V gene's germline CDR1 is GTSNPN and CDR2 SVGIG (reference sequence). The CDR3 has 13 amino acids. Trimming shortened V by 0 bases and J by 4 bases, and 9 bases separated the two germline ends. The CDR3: CAWSVMRATEAFF. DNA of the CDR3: TGTGCCTGGAGTGTAATGAGGGCCACTGAAGCTTTCTTT.